What follows are 20 T cell receptor beta chains derived from one specimen sequenced in a study of shared clonotypes between healthy human individuals. Naive CD8 cells lacked CD45RO and underwent positive selection for CCR7, leaving out terminally differentiated effector memory CD45RA+ cells. Here immunoSEQ multiplex PCR was the method, and the copy in TCRdb shows in-frame clones only, minus some. The table has some 2 million clones, less than 95% seen once. Sequencing input: naive CD8+ T cells sorted from blood. Receptor source: a man between 18 and 29 years old in good health.

In the case of this clone: The sample contains more than one DNA sequence encoding this CDR3. The chain couples TRBV27 to TRBJ1-2; tentatively, D is TRBD1 (5 bases). Germline V lookup: CDR1 MNHEY, CDR2 SMNVEV (reference sequence). The CDR3 extends over 15 amino acids. V lost 1 base and J 1 base, leaving 10 bases between the germline ends. Here the CDR3 DNA reads TGTGCCAGCAGTTTATACGGGGGATTTAACTATGGCTACACCTTC. Protein sequence: CASSLYGGFNYGYTF.

In its sample, this clone was seen a few times. V is TRBV19 and J is TRBJ2-5; D may be TRBD2 (6 bases). The CDR3 contains 15 residues. In germline, CDR1 is LNHDA, CDR2 SQIVND (reference sequence). V lost 3 bases to trimming and J lost 1 base, with 12 bases between them. The CDR3: CASSIGLRGQETQYF. The CDR3 coding sequence is TGTGCCAGTAGTATCGGGTTGCGGGGCCAAGAGACCCAGTACTTC.

The V call is TRBV27, the J call TRBJ2-3; 8 bases fit TRBD2. The V segment lost 2 bases and the J segment 2 bases; nucleotides outside the gene matches: 3. CDR3 length equals 15 residues. Looked up from germline, CDR1 is MNHEY and CDR2 is SMNVEV (reference sequence). CDR3 coding DNA: TGTGCCAGCAGTTTAGCGGGAGGACACACAGATACGCAGTATTTT. Its protein product is CASSLAGGHTDTQYF.

The DNA of the CDR3 is TGCGCCAGGAATTCCTACTCCTATAATTCACCCCTCCACTTT. It codes for CARNSYSYNSPLHF. The rearrangement links TRBV4-1 to TRBJ1-6; D is unclear. The CDR3 covers 14 residues. V dropped 9 bases and J dropped 0 bases, with 9 bases sitting between them. In germline, CDR1 is MGHRA, CDR2 YSYEKL.

V is TRBV6-1 and J is TRBJ1-5; no clear D gene. The CDR3 sequence is 18 residues long. V was pared by 0 bases and J by 1 base, with 16 bases between. Per the germline V gene, CDR1 is MNHNS and CDR2 is SASEGT. CDR3 sequence (DNA): TGTGCCAGCAGTGAAGCGCTTCTATGGGAGTTAAGCAATCAGCCCCAGCATTTT. It specifies CASSEALLWELSNQPQHF.

Concerning this clone itself: Other DNA sequences in the same sample also yield this CDR3. This chain links TRBV7-6 with TRBJ2-1, with 8 bases matching TRBD2. V shed 2 bases, J shed 3 bases, and the junction held 3 bases outside the gene matches. There are 15 residues in the CDR3. Germline V gene sequence: CDR1 SGHVS, CDR2 FNYEAQ. The CDR3 protein is CASSLLAGGYNEQFF. Written as DNA, the CDR3 is TGTGCCAGCAGCTTATTGGCGGGAGGCTACAATGAGCAGTTCTTC.

This clone occurred once. Other DNA sequences within the sample encode an identical CDR3. This chain joins TRBV7-9 and TRBJ2-7, with no clear D. The germline V gene has CDR1 SEHNR and CDR2 FQNEAQ (reference sequence). Trimming pared 5 bases from V and 2 bases from J, leaving 10 bases between. This CDR3 spans 13 amino acids. CDR3 in DNA: TGTGCCAGCAGCCCTGGACCCACCTACGAGCAGTACTTC. This gives the protein CASSPGPTYEQYF. Based on the CDR3 plus reference TRBV7-9 and TRBJ2-7, the full variable domain is DTGVSQNPRHKITKRGQNVTFRCDPISEHNRLYWYRQTLGQGPEFLTYFQNEAQLEKSRLLSDRFSAERPKGSFSTLEIQRTEQGDSAMYLCASSPGPTYEQYFGPGTRLTVT.

The chain uses TRBV28 and TRBJ2-7; 8 bases match TRBD2. The length of the CDR3 is 14 residues. Germline V gene data show CDR1 as MDHEN and CDR2 as SYDVKM. With V trimmed by 6 bases and J by 5 bases, 9 bases remained unmatched. CDR3 in amino acids: CASSPRTSIHEQYF. CDR3 nucleotides: TGTGCCAGCAGCCCGCGGACTAGCATCCACGAGCAGTACTTC.

A word on this clone: Other DNA sequences in this sample translate to the same CDR3. The CDR3 spells CASSPSEGAGGYTF. The CDR3 DNA follows: TGCGCCAGCAGCCCGTCCGAGGGGGCGGGGGGCTACACCTTC. V and J are TRBV4-1 and TRBJ1-2; 7 bases line up with TRBD1. Germline V gene lookup returns CDR1 MGHRA and CDR2 YSYEKL. This CDR3 region has 14 residues. V dropped 4 bases and J dropped 8; count of bases not matched to a gene: 10.

The chain joins TRBV19 to TRBJ2-7; TRBD2 matches at 7 bases. The CDR3 runs 14 residues. The V segment lost 10 bases and the J segment 2 bases; nucleotides outside the gene matches: 11. Germline-derived CDR1 and CDR2 are LNHDA and SQIVND (reference sequence). CDR3 DNA: TGTGCCACCCGGGGGGAGGGATCGGCCTACGAGCAGTACTTC. Translated, it gives CATRGEGSAYEQYF. The full variable domain, its missing parts supplied by reference TRBV19 and TRBJ2-7, is DGGITQSPKYLFRKEGQNVTLSCEQNLNHDAMYWYRQDPGQGLRLIYYSQIVNDFQKGDIAEGYSVSREKKESFPLTVTSAQKNPTAFYLCATRGEGSAYEQYFGPGTRLTVT.

This clone was counted a few times. The gene calls are TRBV27 and TRBJ1-6; TRBD1 aligns across 8 bases. The length of the CDR3 is 14 residues. The V segment lost 5 bases and the J segment 10 bases; nucleotides outside the gene matches: 7. CDR1 is MNHEY and CDR2 is SMNVEV in the germline V gene (reference sequence). The CDR3 spells CASSQGAPRSPLHF. The CDR3 nucleotides are TGTGCCAGCAGTCAGGGGGCGCCTCGCTCACCCCTCCACTTT.

This clone was seen just once. The chain is built from TRBV5-6 and TRBJ2-3, with 8 bases aligning to TRBD1. The CDR3 totals 16 residues. V was clipped by 2 bases and J by 3 bases; unmatched bases: 8. Germline V lookup: CDR1 SGHDT, CDR2 YYEEEE. The chain's CDR3 is CASSFVPTGVTDTQYF. In DNA, the CDR3 is TGTGCCAGCAGCTTTGTTCCGACAGGGGTAACAGATACGCAGTATTTT.

This chain uses TRBV7-6 with TRBJ2-7, with 13 bases that match TRBD2. CDR3 length: 17 residues. V lost 0 bases and J lost 6; bases outside the gene matches: 8. The germline V gene encodes CDR1 SGHVS and CDR2 FNYEAQ. CDR3 nucleotides: TGTGCCAGCAGCTTAGCGACTAGCGGGGGGCCTCCCGGCGAGCAGTACTTC. This codes for CASSLATSGGPPGEQYF.

The chain recombines TRBV9 with TRBJ1-5, with D perhaps TRBD1 (6 bases). Germline values: CDR1 SGDLS, CDR2 YYNGEE. Trimming removed 4 bases at V and 0 bases at J, with 23 bases between. The CDR3 extends over 19 amino acids. The CDR3 coding sequence is TGTGCCAGCAGCCTGCACAGGGAAGGTCCACTGTGTAGCAATCAGCCCCAGCATTTT. Encoded protein: CASSLHREGPLCSNQPQHF. Full variable domain (missing parts from reference TRBV9 and TRBJ1-5): DSGVTQTPKHLITATGQRVTLRCSPRSGDLSVYWYQQSLDQGLQFLIQYYNGEERAKGNILERFSAQQFPDLHSELNLSSLELGDSALYFCASSLHREGPLCSNQPQHFGDGTRLSIL.

This chain uses TRBV4-2 with TRBJ2-3; the match to TRBD2 covers 10 bases. CDR1 is LGHNA and CDR2 is YNFKEQ in the germline V gene. The V segment lost 0 bases and the J segment 4 bases; nucleotides outside the gene matches: 4. The CDR3 runs to 16 residues. CDR3 residues: CASSQDLAGVPDTQYF. The CDR3 DNA sequence: TGTGCCAGCAGCCAAGATCTAGCGGGAGTACCAGATACGCAGTATTTT.

This clone was observed a single time. The chain is built from TRBV27 and TRBJ1-2; D is undetermined. The CDR3 is 14 amino acids. Germline values: CDR1 MNHEY, CDR2 SMNVEV (reference sequence). V lost 4 bases, J lost 8 bases, and 17 bases lay in between. The CDR3 coding sequence is TGTGCCAGCAGTTACCTCGGAGGATCGGGCGGCTACACCTTC. Its protein product is CASSYLGGSGGYTF.

The V gene is TRBV5-6, the J gene TRBJ1-2; 10 nucleotides align to TRBD1. Germline V lookup: CDR1 SGHDT, CDR2 YYEEEE. V lost 0 bases to trimming and J lost 6 bases; unmatched junction nucleotides: 2. This CDR3 has 14 residues. The chain's CDR3 is CASSLDGTGDGYTF. The CDR3 nucleotides read TGTGCCAGCAGCTTGGACGGGACAGGGGATGGCTACACCTTC.

The chain uses TRBV5-1 and TRBJ2-7; tentatively, D is TRBD1 (5 bases). This CDR3 spans 15 amino acids. Trimming removed 0 bases from V and 0 bases from J, with 10 bases in between. Germline V CDR1 and CDR2: SGHRS, YFSETQ. CDR3 loop: CASSLADTISYEQYF. In DNA form, the CDR3 reads TGCGCCAGCAGCTTGGCGGACACGATCTCCTACGAGCAGTACTTC. Full variable domain (missing parts from reference TRBV5-1 and TRBJ2-7): KAGVTQTPRYLIKTRGQQVTLSCSPISGHRSVSWYQQTPGQGLQFLFEYFSETQRNKGNFPGRFSGRQFSNSRSEMNVSTLELGDSALYLCASSLADTISYEQYFGPGTRLTVT.

On this clone itself: This specimen includes other DNA sequences encoding the same CDR3. The V and J genes are TRBV4-1 and TRBJ2-3; either TRBD1 or TRBD2 may fit D (5 bases each). In germline, CDR1 is MGHRA, CDR2 YSYEKL. This CDR3 region has 13 residues. The V gene lost 1 base and the J gene lost 5 bases, with 7 bases spanning the gap. CDR3 loop: CASSQGGIDTQYF. The CDR3 coding sequence is TGCGCCAGCAGCCAAGGGGGGATAGATACGCAGTATTTT.

This clone was counted once. This chain uses TRBV7-2 with TRBJ2-1; unclear D gene. The CDR3 extends over 14 amino acids. The V gene's germline CDR1 is SGHTA and CDR2 FQGNSA. Trimming took off 7 bases at V and 0 bases at J, with 10 bases between the two ends. CDR3 bases: TGTGCCAGCACCCGACCAACCTCCTACAATGAGCAGTTCTTC. Protein product: CASTRPTSYNEQFF.